A selection of T cell receptor beta chains follows, all from one sample in a study of T cell clusters in autoimmune cytopenias. Reanalyzing the multiplex PCR reads, TCRdb keeps one entry per CDR3 protein, without DNA. This sample's clone table lists several thousand distinct CDR3 sequences. Sequenced input: peripheral blood. The origin of the receptors is a human donor with an autoimmune cytopenia or autoimmune hepatitis (not recorded which). The CDR3 runs from the conserved cysteine through the conserved F or W. Each record gives: V gene, clone size, J gene, CDR3 protein. Size is stated for part of the rows, as once, few or many counts, or as a class when the clone is expanded.

v_gene: TRBV6-2/TRBV6-3; abundance: NA; j_gene: TRBJ2-5; CDR3aa: CASQTSGQETQYF
v_gene: TRBV7-9; abundance: NA; j_gene: TRBJ2-3; CDR3aa: CASSSSGGAGDTQYF
v_gene: TRBV24-1; abundance: NA; j_gene: TRBJ2-1; CDR3aa: CATSDRQTNEQFF
v_gene: TRBV6-5; abundance: NA; j_gene: TRBJ2-6; CDR3aa: CASSYSSGSSGANVLTF
v_gene: TRBV19; abundance: NA; j_gene: TRBJ2-3; CDR3aa: CASSRSRSGTDTQYF
v_gene: TRBV4-3; abundance: NA; j_gene: TRBJ2-1; CDR3aa: CASSQDGNRYNEQFF
v_gene: TRBV5-5; abundance: NA; j_gene: TRBJ2-5; CDR3aa: CASSLSSSGGGETQYF
v_gene: TRBV27; abundance: NA; j_gene: TRBJ1-4; CDR3aa: CASSPGDRVEKLFF
v_gene: TRBV12-3/TRBV12-4; abundance: NA; j_gene: TRBJ2-1; CDR3aa: CASSFGDREYNEQFF
v_gene: TRBV18; abundance: NA; j_gene: TRBJ1-4; CDR3aa: CASSRSQGGSEKLFF
v_gene: TRBV27; abundance: NA; j_gene: TRBJ2-5; CDR3aa: CASSSSTSGAETQYF
v_gene: TRBV27; abundance: NA; j_gene: TRBJ2-7; CDR3aa: CASSTPGTYKQYF
v_gene: TRBV6-1; abundance: NA; j_gene: TRBJ2-2; CDR3aa: CASHDRGLGGELFF
v_gene: TRBV29-1; abundance: NA; j_gene: TRBJ1-5; CDR3aa: CSALEGSNQPQHF
v_gene: TRBV18; abundance: medium-sized; j_gene: TRBJ2-1; CDR3aa: CASSPLGTGDGEQFF
v_gene: TRBV18; abundance: NA; j_gene: TRBJ2-7; CDR3aa: CASSPNGLAVDEQYF
v_gene: TRBV12-3/TRBV12-4; abundance: medium-sized; j_gene: TRBJ2-2; CDR3aa: CASRTRGRANTGELFF
v_gene: TRBV19; abundance: medium-sized; j_gene: TRBJ2-2; CDR3aa: CASSWTGRTGELFF
v_gene: TRBV27; abundance: NA; j_gene: TRBJ1-2; CDR3aa: CASTGGGGDGYTF
v_gene: TRBV5-4; abundance: NA; j_gene: TRBJ2-7; CDR3aa: CASSLDGSRGEQYF
v_gene: TRBV19; abundance: medium-sized; j_gene: TRBJ1-5; CDR3aa: CASTATGGNQPQHF
v_gene: TRBV6-6; abundance: NA; j_gene: TRBJ1-6; CDR3aa: CASSSDSRRSPLHF
v_gene: TRBV6-6; abundance: NA; j_gene: TRBJ2-7; CDR3aa: CASSSSAQRSYEQYF
v_gene: TRBV30; abundance: NA; j_gene: TRBJ1-1; CDR3aa: CAWSRLTGARITEAFF
v_gene: TRBV6-5; abundance: NA; j_gene: TRBJ1-5; CDR3aa: CASRRTGRASQPQHF
v_gene: TRBV27; abundance: NA; j_gene: TRBJ2-3; CDR3aa: CASSLEARTVDTQYF
v_gene: TRBV7-6; abundance: NA; j_gene: TRBJ2-1; CDR3aa: CASSLELAGESEQFF
v_gene: TRBV19; abundance: medium-sized; j_gene: TRBJ2-3; CDR3aa: CASSRAGVTRDTQYF
v_gene: TRBV19; abundance: NA; j_gene: TRBJ1-5; CDR3aa: CASSIGHNQPQHF
v_gene: TRBV13; abundance: NA; j_gene: TRBJ1-6; CDR3aa: CASSALDGSPLHF
v_gene: TRBV19; abundance: NA; j_gene: TRBJ2-7; CDR3aa: CASSPRTGSYEQYF
v_gene: TRBV5-5; abundance: NA; j_gene: TRBJ1-6; CDR3aa: CASSLVDGDSPLHF
v_gene: TRBV12-3/TRBV12-4; abundance: NA; j_gene: TRBJ1-2; CDR3aa: CASSRSNYGYTF
v_gene: TRBV19; abundance: NA; j_gene: TRBJ1-6; CDR3aa: CASRTVTNSPLHF
v_gene: TRBV6-5; abundance: NA; j_gene: TRBJ2-1; CDR3aa: CASRSGKWSYNEQFF
v_gene: TRBV15; abundance: NA; j_gene: TRBJ2-1; CDR3aa: CATSSLRTGYSEQFF
v_gene: TRBV12-3/TRBV12-4; abundance: NA; j_gene: TRBJ2-3; CDR3aa: CASSSQLAGGDTQYF
v_gene: TRBV6-5; abundance: medium-sized; j_gene: TRBJ2-1; CDR3aa: CASRQGAGTKQFF
v_gene: TRBV6-2/TRBV6-3; abundance: NA; j_gene: TRBJ1-3; CDR3aa: CASRTGNTIYF
v_gene: TRBV12-3/TRBV12-4; abundance: NA; j_gene: TRBJ1-1; CDR3aa: CASRRTGDTEAFF
v_gene: TRBV13; abundance: NA; j_gene: TRBJ2-7; CDR3aa: CASNSDRVGAEQYF
v_gene: TRBV19; abundance: medium-sized; j_gene: TRBJ2-7; CDR3aa: CASSRRQGSYEQYF
v_gene: TRBV24-1; abundance: NA; j_gene: TRBJ2-1; CDR3aa: CATSDPGNEQFF
v_gene: TRBV19; abundance: NA; j_gene: TRBJ2-1; CDR3aa: CASSIDPPGLAGGVDEQFF
v_gene: TRBV30; abundance: NA; j_gene: TRBJ2-2; CDR3aa: CAWTSGPTGELFF
v_gene: TRBV5-4; abundance: NA; j_gene: TRBJ2-2; CDR3aa: CASSLDTTGGTGELFF
v_gene: TRBV6-5; abundance: NA; j_gene: TRBJ2-3; CDR3aa: CASRRDFSTDTQYF
v_gene: TRBV19; abundance: NA; j_gene: TRBJ1-1; CDR3aa: CASSREDRDYTEAFF
v_gene: TRBV7-9; abundance: medium-sized; j_gene: TRBJ2-5; CDR3aa: CASSLVGQGINQETQYF
v_gene: TRBV27; abundance: NA; j_gene: TRBJ1-1; CDR3aa: CASRPGQVGNTEAFF
v_gene: TRBV29-1; abundance: medium-sized; j_gene: TRBJ2-7; CDR3aa: CSVEGAYEQYF